A single sample gave rise to the 21 T cell receptor beta chains below, sequenced in a study of CD8 T cells in Susac syndrome. The RNA, roughly 0.45 to 1 ug, was put through reverse transcription using random hexamers. TCRdb reprocessed the immunoSEQ multiplex PCR reads via MiXCR and lists one record per CDR3 protein. This sample has 110,000 or so distinct CDR3 sequences, with about 96% found just once. Material: CD4+ T cells from PBMCs. Every receptor here comes from a human donor in good health.

The chain is built from TRBV2 and TRBJ1-4, with D possibly TRBD1 on 5 matching bases. Germline V gives CDR1 SNHLY, CDR2 FYNNEI. This CDR3 is 15 amino acids long. V lost 6 bases and J lost 6, with 17 bases in between. The CDR3 coding sequence is TGTGCCAGCAGGGCCCTTGGGGGGATTGATGAAAAACTGTTTTTT. It is translated as CASRALGGIDEKLFF.

V usage is TRBV5-1 and J usage is TRBJ2-5, with 10 bases identical to TRBD1. Trimming took 8 bases from V and 4 from J; bases not matched to a gene: 5. Germline V CDR1 and CDR2: SGHRS, YFSETQ. The CDR3 consists of 13 residues. CDR3 sequence reads: CASRQGAGETQYF. DNA for the CDR3: TGCGCCAGTCGACAGGGGGCCGGAGAGACCCAGTACTTC.

The chain is built from TRBV5-4 and TRBJ2-7; D call uncertain. The CDR3 totals 16 residues. Germline loops: CDR1 SGHNT, CDR2 YYREEE (reference sequence). Trimming took 0 bases from V and 0 from J, leaving 13 bases between them. The CDR3 sequence is CASSLAVGSSSYEQYF. CDR3 sequence (DNA): TGTGCCAGCAGCTTGGCCGTGGGCTCGAGCTCCTACGAGCAGTACTTC.

This sequence joins TRBV6-1 and TRBJ2-7, with D possibly TRBD2 on 7 matching bases. The germline CDR1 and CDR2 sequences are MNHNS and SASEGT. The CDR3 runs to 16 residues. V lost 3 bases, J lost 5 bases, and 20 bases lay in between. The CDR3 loop is CASSDHVGGLNHEQYF. In DNA, the CDR3 is TGTGCCAGCAGTGACCACGTCGGGGGGCTGAACCACGAGCAGTACTTC.

This chain connects TRBV19 to TRBJ1-1, with D tentatively TRBD1 (5 bases). V was cut by 5 bases and J by 4 bases, with 14 bases left in between. The CDR3 consists of 14 residues. Germline assignment: CDR1 LNHDA and CDR2 SQIVND (reference sequence). CDR3 DNA sequence: TGTGCCAGTAGTGCTTCGGGGGGTGGCACTGAAGCTTTCTTT. Its protein product is CASSASGGGTEAFF.

This chain links TRBV29-1 with TRBJ2-7; D remains ambiguous. In germline, CDR1 is SQVTM, CDR2 ANQGSEA. The V and J ends lost 7 bases and 6 bases respectively, with 10 bases between them. This CDR3 is 10 amino acids long. As DNA, the CDR3 is TGCAGCGCTGGAGACGCCGAGCAGTACTTC. It yields the protein CSAGDAEQYF.

The chain recombines TRBV24-1 with TRBJ2-5; no firm D call. Trimming cost V 3 bases and J 5 bases, with 15 bases left between them. The CDR3 extends over 15 amino acids. The germline V gene encodes CDR1 KGHDR and CDR2 SFDVKD. The CDR3 DNA follows: TGTGCCACCAGTGATCCATCTTTGGGCGCGGAGACCCAGTACTTC. This translates into CATSDPSLGAETQYF.

This chain joins TRBV6-6 and TRBJ1-5; 8 positions agree with TRBD1. This CDR3 is built from 16 residues. The V gene's germline CDR1 is MNHNY and CDR2 SVGAGI (reference sequence). V shed 4 bases, J shed 1 base, and the junction held 6 bases outside the gene matches. The CDR3 nucleotides read TGTGCCAGCAGTTCTTTCGGACAGGGAAGCAATCAGCCCCAGCATTTT. The encoded protein is CASSSFGQGSNQPQHF.

The J gene is TRBJ2-3, the V gene TRBV3-1; D may match TRBD1 or TRBD2 (5 bases each). The V gene's germline CDR1 is LGHDT and CDR2 YNNKEL (reference sequence). CDR3 length: 13 residues. Trimming stripped 1 base from V and 9 bases from J, with 11 bases between. The CDR3 DNA sequence: TGTGCCAGCAGCCAAGGACCGGGGCAAACGCAGTATTTT. This codes for CASSQGPGQTQYF.

This clonotype has a single count. This sequence joins TRBV6-5 and TRBJ2-1; 8 nucleotides agree with TRBD2. V lost 6 bases and J lost 3; bases outside the gene matches: 7. Germline assignment: CDR1 MNHEY and CDR2 SVGAGI. The CDR3 length is 15 residues. The CDR3 DNA reads as TGTGCCAGCAGCCCCACCACTAGCGGCTACAATGAGCAGTTCTTC. Encoded protein: CASSPTTSGYNEQFF.

The chain recombines TRBV7-2 with TRBJ2-6; the D is unclear. Germline CDR1 and CDR2: SGHTA and FQGNSA. This CDR3 spans 17 amino acids. The V end lost 5 bases, the J end lost 4 bases, and 18 bases lay between the germline ends. The CDR3 DNA reads as TGTGCCAGCAGCCGGATCCTGGGCACTGGGGGGGCCAACGTCCTGACTTTC. This sequence encodes CASSRILGTGGANVLTF. Based on the CDR3 plus reference TRBV7-2 and TRBJ2-6, the full variable domain is GAGVSQSPSNKVTEKGKDVELRCDPISGHTALYWYRQSLGQGLEFLIYFQGNSAPDKSGLPSDRFSAERTGGSVSTLTIQRTQQEDSAVYLCASSRILGTGGANVLTFGAGSRLTVL.

CDR3 DNA sequence: TGCAGCGTTGACCCCCCCCTGACTAGCGGGAGGGGGGATACGCAGTATTTT. Translation: CSVDPPLTSGRGDTQYF. The J gene is TRBJ2-3, the V gene TRBV29-1; 14 positions agree with TRBD2. The V and J ends lost 3 bases and 6 bases, in that order; junction bases with no gene match: 11. This CDR3 is built from 17 residues. Germline V gene lookup returns CDR1 SQVTM and CDR2 ANQGSEA.

This sequence joins TRBV6-1 and TRBJ2-6; 7 bases are shared with TRBD1. The CDR3 spans 17 residues. Per germline, CDR1 MNHNS and CDR2 SASEGT. V shed 4 bases, J shed 0 bases, and the junction held 6 bases outside the gene matches. Here the CDR3 DNA reads TGTGCCAGCAGTGGGGGACAGTTCCGCTCTGGGGCCAACGTCCTGACTTTC. It translates to CASSGGQFRSGANVLTF.

The rearrangement links TRBV9 to TRBJ2-5; maybe TRBD2 (6 bases). From germline, CDR1 is SGDLS and CDR2 YYNGEE. CDR3 length equals 15 residues. Trimming took 0 bases from V and 2 from J, leaving 11 bases between them. The CDR3 nucleotides read TGTGCCAGCAGCGTAGCCACTAGCCGGCAAGAGACCCAGTACTTC. Translated: CASSVATSRQETQYF.

This clonotype has just one count. A junction end diverges from the germline sequence, so it may reflect a read error. The chain uses TRBV20-1 and TRBJ1-3; 10 positions match TRBD1. This CDR3 comprises 16 residues. Germline CDR1 and CDR2: DFQATT and SNEGSKA (reference sequence). The CDR3 here is CSATSGTGASENTIYF. The CDR3 DNA follows: TGCAGTGCTACCTCCGGGACAGGGGCTTCTGAAAACACCATATATTTT.

The genes are TRBV12-5 and TRBJ2-2; a possible D gene is TRBD2 (6 bases). V dropped 6 bases and J dropped 2 bases, with 13 bases sitting between them. The V gene's germline CDR1 is LGHNT and CDR2 FRNRAP. The CDR3 has 15 amino acids. As DNA, the CDR3 is TGTGCTAGTGGGCCCGGGGGTGGTAACACCGGGGAGCTGTTTTTT. Translated: CASGPGGGNTGELFF.

This chain joins TRBV9 and TRBJ2-2; the D is unclear. The V gene lost 0 bases and the J gene lost 3 bases, with 6 bases spanning the gap. The CDR3 is 14 amino acids. Germline-derived CDR1 and CDR2 are SGDLS and YYNGEE. CDR3 sequence: CASSVALYTGELFF. CDR3 nucleotides: TGTGCCAGCAGCGTAGCGCTTTACACCGGGGAGCTGTTTTTT.

The V and J genes are TRBV29-1 and TRBJ1-2; D call uncertain. The V and J ends lost 3 bases and 1 base respectively, with 3 bases between them. The germline V gene encodes CDR1 SQVTM and CDR2 ANQGSEA. This CDR3 region has 11 residues. Here the CDR3 reads CSVEVNYGYTF. The DNA of the CDR3 is TGCAGCGTTGAGGTTAACTATGGCTACACCTTC. Full variable domain (outside the CDR3, taken from reference TRBV29-1 and TRBJ1-2): SAVISQKPSRDICQRGTSLTIQCQVDSQVTMMFWYRQQPGQSLTLIATANQGSEATYESGFVIDKFPISRPNLTFSTLTVSNMSPEDSSIYLCSVEVNYGYTFGSGTRLTVV.

CDR3: CASSPIGQETQYF. For the CDR3, the DNA is TGTGCCAGCAGTCCCATCGGCCAAGAGACCCAGTACTTC. This sequence joins TRBV27 and TRBJ2-5; D is ambiguous. Deletions cut 5 bases from V and 1 base from J, with 8 bases between. Looked up from germline, CDR1 is MNHEY and CDR2 is SMNVEV (reference sequence). The CDR3 sequence is 13 residues long.

The chain recombines TRBV7-2 with TRBJ2-3; 8 positions agree with TRBD2. Germline V lookup: CDR1 SGHTA, CDR2 FQGNSA. The CDR3 loop spans 17 amino acids. V lost 5 bases to trimming and J lost 3 bases; unmatched junction nucleotides: 13. This CDR3 is CASSRVRLSGGTDTQYF. CDR3 DNA sequence: TGTGCCAGCAGCCGGGTGAGACTAAGCGGGGGAACAGATACGCAGTATTTT.

For the CDR3, the DNA is TGTGCCAGCACCCGAAGGGATTCGGACACTGAAGCTTTCTTT. This encodes CASTRRDSDTEAFF. The chain combines TRBV6-6 with TRBJ1-1; D is undetermined. Per germline, CDR1 MNHNY and CDR2 SVGAGI (reference sequence). Deletions cut 7 bases from V and 3 bases from J, with 15 bases between. CDR3 length: 14 residues.